The clone carrying this T cell receptor beta chain was seen only once. Methods used by the authors: Counts of nucleated cells, estimated from reference gene primer amplification, were obtained. This table comes from immunoSEQ multiplex PCR, and its TCRdb copy is limited to in-frame clones, with some not included. The V and J calls and clone size are taken from that table; D and trimming were inferred from the DNA. The sample lists about 110,000 clones; under 80% were seen once. These data are taken from a study of blood T cell repertoires in COVID-19. Study-wide background: Material from acute and convalescent COVID-19 was sourced from the United States, Italy and Spain.

The CDR3 is made up of 15 amino acids. V lost 5 bases to trimming and J lost 4 bases; unmatched junction nucleotides: 8. Germline CDR1 is MNHEY and CDR2 is SMNVEV (reference sequence). The rearrangement links TRBV27 to TRBJ2-1; 7 nucleotides agree with TRBD2. The TCR comes from an older man with active or convalescent COVID-19. Sequenced: peripheral blood. The CDR3 here is CASSKPQRDYNEQFF. The DNA of the CDR3 is TGTGCCAGCAGTAAGCCCCAGCGGGATTACAATGAGCAGTTCTTC.